This T cell receptor beta chain emerged from a study of cytomegalovirus exposure and HLA in healthy donors (dated by TCRdb to about 2017). Study-wide context: In an earlier analysis of 550 to 750 of the donors, 250 to 300 Gb of sequence data and about 110 million unique TCR beta sequences from some 170 million T cells were reported. In a later genetic analysis, genome-wide SNP genotypes for about 55% of the roughly 670 donors were used, and that subset was treated as a discovery cohort. Class I and class II HLA loci were covered by the typing at four-digit resolution. The study used immunosequencing to profile the T cell repertoires of around 600 subjects and linked those repertoires to cytomegalovirus serostatus. Typing coverage differed by locus: A, B, C, DRB1 and DQB1 were typed in roughly 620-640 donors, DQA1 in about 500, DPA1 in 600 to 610, and DPB1 in 472. Of the 300 to 450 genotyped donors, approximately 80% were placed in the genetic ancestry cluster associated with self-reported Caucasian donors. All discovery cohort repertoires had been generated using a single sequencing platform. To predict cytomegalovirus infection status, the study combined high-throughput TCR immunosequencing, statistical association of individual TCRs with disease status, and machine learning. In an earlier analysis of 587 of the donors, high-throughput TCR beta sequencing was used to judge whether each TCR beta V gene segment behaved as functional or pseudogenic. Donor age, sex, ethnicity and CMV serostatus were collected together with the repertoire data. An early release that covered about 600 HLA-typed donors contained about 300 gigabases of sequencing data and about 84 million unique TCR sequences. Besides the first cohort of hundreds of subjects, a separate validation cohort made up of 120 different subjects was used. The study aimed to test whether cataloging public T cell receptors could reveal signatures of past pathogen exposure. Because of strong linkage in the cohort, four or five DR-DQ haplotypes were treated as single units for association and clustering. To study patterns of TCR occurrence, a later analysis re-analyzed previously published TCR beta repertoires from more than 550 donors and added high-resolution HLA genotyping. On average, around 200,000 unique TCR beta nucleotide sequences were sequenced per donor among about 400 genotyped donors of the cohort, with roughly 18% of those sequences being non-productive. The later analysis used no new phenotypic data to find candidate immune exposures, relying instead on TCR beta sequences and their occurrence across donors.

In total, fewer than 750 healthy bone marrow donors made up the cohort. At the time of sampling, all cohort members were nominally healthy, though unrecorded immune exposures were likely present. The donor was CMV seronegative and was included in the group of around 320 seronegative cohort members. A peripheral blood sample was collected from each donor, and TCR beta sequencing was performed on peripheral blood mononuclear cells. The Qiagen DNeasy Blood Extraction Kit was used to extract genomic DNA from the blood cell samples. The full study reports these points: A later analysis associated approximately 17,000 TCR beta sequences with specific HLA alleles at a false discovery rate of 0.05. Assigning TCR associations to individual alleles was difficult when HLA alleles, especially DR and DQ, strongly co-occurred. A total of roughly 160 TCR beta chains were listed by the study as associated with cytomegalovirus. The sequencing pipeline was judged likely to have produced a cluster of highly shared sequence variants as a technical artifact. In a later analysis, several top co-occurrence clusters were reported to appear linked to parvovirus B19, influenza, CMV and Epstein-Barr virus. Because counts were too low, under 20 rarely observed V segments, including chromosome 9 orphons, were left out of the earlier analysis of 587 of the donors. Most TCR sequences were observed very rarely across donors, whereas some public TCRs were present in many individuals. Correlated functional status among segregating V segments might be attributable to linkage disequilibrium, but an unknown experimental factor could not be ruled out. Because HLA typing was missing for some donors at each locus, association tests included only the typed subset. The authors suggested that the approach could potentially be generalized to other disease states and immunological phenotypes. Cytomegalovirus status was reported to be diagnosed by the classifier with high specificity and sensitivity in both the original and validation cohorts. An earlier analysis of roughly 570 of the donors showed that most TCR beta V segments appeared in productive rearrangements either about 87% or about 30% of the time, which broadly matched IMGT annotations. Sequencing depth was assumed to be roughly uniform across donors in the presence/absence analyses, though that assumption may not hold. In vitro tests confirmed that a few of the cytomegalovirus-associated TCR beta chains recognize cytomegalovirus antigens. According to a later analysis, TCR association rates differed among HLA loci, with DRB1 alleles showing the most associated TCRs and HLA-C alleles showing the fewest. The cohort was sequenced for TCR beta chains only, and without alpha or paired-chain data the features that could be detected were limited. According to a later genetic analysis, donors in an Asian-associated ancestry cluster had fewer N-insertions in productive TCRs than the approximately 630-donor mean. A further reported finding was that TCR beta sequences accurately predicted the HLA-A and HLA-B alleles for most subjects in the first cohort. Immune exposure information for the cohort was limited to CMV serostatus. A later genetic analysis associated a missense DCLRE1C variant with V-gene and J-gene trimming of TCR beta chains, and an independent cohort replicated the association. Compared with equally common non-associated chains, HLA-associated TCR beta chains in a later analysis were more clonally expanded and had lower generation probabilities. A later analysis found that most CMV-associated TCR beta chains appeared HLA-restricted, with HLA associations seemingly driven largely by CMV exposure.

About this clone itself: The antigen this receptor binds is unknown. No clone much larger than this one lies a single base away; base qualities are absent.

Libraries were built with the immunoSEQ multiplex PCR assay. A mixture of 60 forward primers for TCR Vbeta segments and 13 reverse primers for TCR Jbeta segments was used in the multiplex PCR. A multiplex PCR assay on genomic DNA amplified the CDR3 region of rearranged TCR beta genes. On the Illumina HiSeq System, the amplified TCR beta libraries were sequenced as 87-base-pair reads. Per the original workflow: In a later analysis, 77 million or so unique TCR beta chains were counted across the 500 to 700 repertoires, and about 9.9 million of these chains were shared by at least two donors. Raw reads were error-corrected and collapsed into unique sequences with a nearest-neighbor algorithm that merged closely related sequences to remove PCR and sequencing errors. CDR3 sequences were aligned to IMGT reference sequences to assign V, D and J gene segments. For a sequence to be retained, at least a six-nucleotide match to both a V gene segment and a J gene segment was required. Rearrangements were called productive when the CDR3 lacked stop codons and stayed in frame with V and J; all others were non-productive. CDR3 was defined according to IMGT convention as the region running from the second conserved V-encoded cysteine to the conserved J-encoded phenylalanine. The earlier analysis of 450 to 750 of the donors excluded any sequence lacking an unambiguous match to a single V gene segment. An earlier analysis of about 590 of the donors classified V segments as functional when productive rearrangements were above 56.7% and as segregating when the standard deviation between donors was above 5%. To diagnose cytomegalovirus status from the catalog of TCR beta chain sequences, a statistical classification framework was built. In a later analysis, V and J genes were assigned by comparing TCR nucleotide sequences against IMGT/GENE-DB human TR gene sequences. A later analysis assigned CDR3 sequences and most-parsimonious VDJ recombination scenarios with the TCRdist pipeline. In a later analysis, each TCR beta chain was defined by its CDR3 amino acid sequence together with its V-gene family, and reads lacking a unique V-gene family were excluded. As a way to deal with suspected cross-contamination and a sequencing artifact, a later analysis dropped nearly 600 nucleotide sequences that were highly shared and had low generation probability. In a later analysis, a clonal expansion index for each public chain was calculated from normalized within-repertoire ranks of inferred template counts. Generation probabilities in a later analysis came from a VDJ recombination model fitted to out-of-frame rearrangements, and those results were checked against IGoR. In a later analysis, hypergeometric tests were used to score TCR-TCR, TCR-HLA and TCR-CMV co-occurrence, with a repertoire-size bias correction applied to TCR pairs. False discovery rates were estimated in a later analysis by permuting HLA or CMV assignments 20 times. In a later analysis, co-occurring TCRs were grouped with DBSCAN, and TCRdist sequence similarity was added when clustering was performed within HLA-allele-positive subsets. Repertoires with fewer than 30,000 or more than 120,000 public chains, plus five repertoires with anomalous nucleotide sharing, were excluded from co-occurrence clustering. TCRdb holds this immuneACCESS table with in-frame rearrangements only. Some clones are missing; in checked studies, unresolved V genes explain under half, and the rest has no known cause. V and J calls plus clone size are reproduced from that table; the DNA served to infer D and trimming. This sample is represented by more than 150,000 clones; roughly 87% of them were singletons. The ten largest clones represent about 1.6% of the sample.

Material for sequencing was PBMCs. This clonotype was sampled from a man between 50 and 59 years old in good health and CMV-seronegative.

The nucleotides are TGTGCCAGCAGTCAAACTAGCGGGAGTTCTGGGGCCAACGTCCTGACTTTC. It encodes CASSQTSGSSGANVLTF. The chain uses TRBV28 and TRBJ2-6; TRBD2 lines up with 11 middle nucleotides. CDR1 MDHEN and CDR2 SYDVKM are derived from the germline V gene. V loses 5 bases at its end and J loses 1 base; junction bases beyond the gene matches: 4. The CDR3 covers 17 residues, taking in both the cysteine and the phenylalanine. Just CDR3 DNA is preserved here, 51 bases in frame from base 1.